The sequence of this TCR beta chain was determined in a study of blood T cells in healthy people across ages. Study-level points and caveats: Older age coincided with a roughly linear decline in TCR beta diversity per million T cells.

Details on this clonotype: Antigen: not known.

A J-beta primer mix and a sample-barcoded 5' primer were used in a second PCR of roughly 6 to 12 cycles. Through a template-switch adaptor with 12 random nucleotides, each cDNA molecule received a tag. MiXCR, run by TCRdb on the 5' RACE reads, gives a single entry per CDR3 protein. The table records some 1,500,000 distinct CDR3 sequences, approximately 43% of them present only once. Losses at the gene ends were 0 bases for V and 5 bases for J; bases not matched to a gene: 12. The length of the CDR3 is 18 residues. Germline V gene sequence: CDR1 LGHNA, CDR2 YNFKEQ. The receptor's source is a young woman in good health. The rearrangement links TRBV4-2 to TRBJ2-3; TRBD2 matches at 9 bases. Sequencing was carried out using blood. The CDR3 is CASSQDLSRGGAVDTQYF. The DNA for the CDR3 is TGTGCCAGCAGCCAAGATCTATCCCGCGGGGGGGCAGTAGATACGCAGTATTTT.